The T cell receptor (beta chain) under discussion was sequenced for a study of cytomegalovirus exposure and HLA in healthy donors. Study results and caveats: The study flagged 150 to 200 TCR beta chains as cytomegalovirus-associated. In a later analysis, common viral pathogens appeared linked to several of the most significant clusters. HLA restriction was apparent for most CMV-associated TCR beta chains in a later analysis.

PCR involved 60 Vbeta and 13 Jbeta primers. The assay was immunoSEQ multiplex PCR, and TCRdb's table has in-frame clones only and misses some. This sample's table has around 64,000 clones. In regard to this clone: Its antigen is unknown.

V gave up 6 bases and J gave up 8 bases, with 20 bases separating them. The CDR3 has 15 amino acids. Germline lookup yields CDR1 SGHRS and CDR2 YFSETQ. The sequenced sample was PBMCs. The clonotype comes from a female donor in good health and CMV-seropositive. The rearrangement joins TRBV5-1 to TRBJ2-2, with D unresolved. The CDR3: CASTSSSEASGELFF. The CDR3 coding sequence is TGCGCCAGCACTTCGTCCAGCGAAGCCTCTGGGGAGCTGTTTTTT.